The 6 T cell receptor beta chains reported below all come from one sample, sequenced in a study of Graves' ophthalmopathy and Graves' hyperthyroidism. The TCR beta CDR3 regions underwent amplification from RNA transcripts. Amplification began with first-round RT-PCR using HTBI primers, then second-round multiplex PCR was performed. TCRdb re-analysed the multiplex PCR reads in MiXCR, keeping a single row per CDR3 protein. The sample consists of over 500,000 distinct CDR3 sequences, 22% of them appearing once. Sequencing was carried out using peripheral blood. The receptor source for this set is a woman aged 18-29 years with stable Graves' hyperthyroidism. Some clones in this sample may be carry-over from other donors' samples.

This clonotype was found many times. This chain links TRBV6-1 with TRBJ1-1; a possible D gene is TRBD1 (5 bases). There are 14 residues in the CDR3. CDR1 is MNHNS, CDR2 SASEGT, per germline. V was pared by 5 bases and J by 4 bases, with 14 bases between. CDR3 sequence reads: CASSKRWGTTEAFF. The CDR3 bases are TGTGCCAGCAGTAAACGGTGGGGGACCACTGAAGCTTTCTTT.

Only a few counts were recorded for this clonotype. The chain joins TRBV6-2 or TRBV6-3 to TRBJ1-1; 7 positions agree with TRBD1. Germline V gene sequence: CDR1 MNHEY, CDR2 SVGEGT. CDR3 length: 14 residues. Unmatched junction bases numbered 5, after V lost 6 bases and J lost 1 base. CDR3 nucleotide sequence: TGTGCCAGCAGAGACAGGGACCAGAACACTGAAGCTTTCTTT. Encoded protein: CASRDRDQNTEAFF.

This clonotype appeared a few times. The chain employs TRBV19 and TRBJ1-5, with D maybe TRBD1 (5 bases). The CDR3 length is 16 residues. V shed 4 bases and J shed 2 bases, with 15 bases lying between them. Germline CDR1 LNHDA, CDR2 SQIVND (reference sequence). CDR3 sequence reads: CASSTRHQGGNQPQHF. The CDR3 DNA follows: TGTGCCAGTAGTACCAGGCATCAGGGCGGCAATCAGCCCCAGCATTTT.

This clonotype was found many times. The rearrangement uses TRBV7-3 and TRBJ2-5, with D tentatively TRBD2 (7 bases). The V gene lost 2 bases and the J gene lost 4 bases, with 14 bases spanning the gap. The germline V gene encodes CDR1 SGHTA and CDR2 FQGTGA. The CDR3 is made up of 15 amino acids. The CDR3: CASSLLGGGGETQYF. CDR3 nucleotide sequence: TGTGCCAGCAGCTTATTGGGGGGAGGGGGAGAGACCCAGTACTTC.

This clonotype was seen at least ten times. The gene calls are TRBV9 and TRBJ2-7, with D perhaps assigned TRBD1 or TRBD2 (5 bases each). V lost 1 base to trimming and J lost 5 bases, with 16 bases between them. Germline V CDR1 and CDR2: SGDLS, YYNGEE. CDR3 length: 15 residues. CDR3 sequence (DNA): TGTGCCAGCAGCGTAAGCCCCTGGGGGAAGGACGAGCAGTACTTC. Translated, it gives CASSVSPWGKDEQYF.

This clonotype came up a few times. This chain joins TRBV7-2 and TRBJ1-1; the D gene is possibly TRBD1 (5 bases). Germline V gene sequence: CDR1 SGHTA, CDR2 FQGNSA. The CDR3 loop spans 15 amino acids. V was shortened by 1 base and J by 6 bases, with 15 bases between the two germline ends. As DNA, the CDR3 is TGTGCCAGCAGCTTAGTCGCAGGGCCCCGGCCTGAAGCTTTCTTT. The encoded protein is CASSLVAGPRPEAFF.